Sequencing of this T cell receptor (beta chain) was carried out in a study of T cells in Graves' hyperthyroidism and ophthalmopathy. The overall study: Pretreatment peripheral blood was obtained at initial diagnosis. Study conclusions and caveats: The model identified upcoming ophthalmopathy a median roughly 6 months ahead of onset.

Ten or more counts support this clonotype. Its antigen is not known. The CDR3 runs 15 residues. V gave up 5 bases and J gave up 2 bases; unmatched junction bases: 6. CDR1 and CDR2 from the germline V gene are MNHNS and SASEGT. Orbital computed tomography and thyroid ultrasound, together with serum TRAb and thyroxine and clinical symptoms, were used for diagnoses. Amplification of TCR beta CDR3 regions was performed using RNA transcripts as template. Initially, a first-round RT-PCR of the TCR CDR3 employed the HTBI primer set. TCRdb re-called the multiplex PCR reads through MiXCR, storing one row per CDR3 protein. The table has 660,000 or so distinct CDR3 sequences, around 21% seen once.

The receptor comes from a man aged 25 to 45 with Graves' ophthalmopathy. The sequenced sample consisted of blood. The chain has TRBV6-1 and TRBJ1-5; TRBD1 matches at 7 bases. The CDR3 loop is CASSQGQAGNQPQHF. The CDR3 nucleotides read TGTGCCAGCAGTCAAGGACAGGCTGGCAATCAGCCCCAGCATTTT.